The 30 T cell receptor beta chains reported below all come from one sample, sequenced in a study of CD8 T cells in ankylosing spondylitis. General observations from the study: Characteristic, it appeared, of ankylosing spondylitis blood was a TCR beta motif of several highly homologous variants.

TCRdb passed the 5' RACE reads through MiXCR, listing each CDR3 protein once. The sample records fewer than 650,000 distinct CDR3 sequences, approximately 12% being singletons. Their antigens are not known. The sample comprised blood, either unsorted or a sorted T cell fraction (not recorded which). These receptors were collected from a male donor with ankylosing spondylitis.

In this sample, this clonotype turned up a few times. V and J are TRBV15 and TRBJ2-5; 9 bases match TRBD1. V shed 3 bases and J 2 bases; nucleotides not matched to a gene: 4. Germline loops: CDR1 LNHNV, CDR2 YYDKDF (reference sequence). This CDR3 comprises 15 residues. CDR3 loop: CATSSGQGSQETQYF. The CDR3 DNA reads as TGTGCCACCAGCAGTGGACAGGGGAGTCAAGAGACCCAGTACTTC.

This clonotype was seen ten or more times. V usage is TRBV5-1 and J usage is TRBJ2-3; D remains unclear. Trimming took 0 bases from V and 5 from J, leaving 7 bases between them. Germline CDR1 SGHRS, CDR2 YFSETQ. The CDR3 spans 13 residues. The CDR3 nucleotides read TGCGCCAGCAGCTTGGTCCTAGGAGATACGCAGTATTTT. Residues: CASSLVLGDTQYF.

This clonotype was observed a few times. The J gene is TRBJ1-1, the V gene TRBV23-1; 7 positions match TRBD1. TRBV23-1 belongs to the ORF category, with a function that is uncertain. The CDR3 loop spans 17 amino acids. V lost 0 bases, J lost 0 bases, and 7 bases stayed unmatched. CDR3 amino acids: CASSQSYVDRVNTEAFF. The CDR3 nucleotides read TGCGCCAGCAGTCAATCCTATGTCGACAGGGTGAACACTGAAGCTTTCTTT.

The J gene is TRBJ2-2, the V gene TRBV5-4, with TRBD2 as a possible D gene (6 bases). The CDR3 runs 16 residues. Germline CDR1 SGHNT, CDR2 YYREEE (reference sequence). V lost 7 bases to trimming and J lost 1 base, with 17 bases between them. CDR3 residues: CASFPEGGLNTGELFF. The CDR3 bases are TGTGCCAGCTTTCCAGAAGGAGGGTTGAACACCGGGGAGCTGTTTTTT.

CDR3 sequence (DNA): TGTGCCAGTAGTCCCCGTGGTAGCGGGTCCACCGGGGAGCTGTTTTTT. This encodes CASSPRGSGSTGELFF. The chain carries TRBV19 and TRBJ2-2; 7 nucleotides align to TRBD2. Germline CDR1 LNHDA, CDR2 SQIVND (reference sequence). The CDR3 consists of 16 residues. The junction had 10 bases not matched to a gene; V was cut back by 5 bases and J by 4 bases.

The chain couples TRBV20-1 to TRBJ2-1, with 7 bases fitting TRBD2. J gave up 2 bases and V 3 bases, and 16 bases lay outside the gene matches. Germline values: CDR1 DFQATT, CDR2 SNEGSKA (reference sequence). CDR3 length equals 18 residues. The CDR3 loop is CSASYGGSGLPPYNEQFF. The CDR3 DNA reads TGCAGTGCTAGCTATGGAGGTTCGGGACTACCCCCCTACAATGAGCAGTTCTTC.

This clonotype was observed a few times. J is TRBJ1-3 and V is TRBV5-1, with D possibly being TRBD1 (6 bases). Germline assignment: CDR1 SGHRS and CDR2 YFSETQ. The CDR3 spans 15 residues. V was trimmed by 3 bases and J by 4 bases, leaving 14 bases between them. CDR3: CASSSTGGLGNTIYF. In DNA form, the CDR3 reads TGCGCCAGCAGCTCGACGGGGGGGCTCGGAAACACCATATATTTT.

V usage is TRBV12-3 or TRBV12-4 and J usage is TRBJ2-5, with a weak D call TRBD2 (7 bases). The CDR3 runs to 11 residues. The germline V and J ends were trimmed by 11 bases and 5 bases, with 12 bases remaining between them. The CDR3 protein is CAAGGLETQYF. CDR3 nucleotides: TGTGCCGCCGGGGGGCTTGAGACCCAGTACTTC.

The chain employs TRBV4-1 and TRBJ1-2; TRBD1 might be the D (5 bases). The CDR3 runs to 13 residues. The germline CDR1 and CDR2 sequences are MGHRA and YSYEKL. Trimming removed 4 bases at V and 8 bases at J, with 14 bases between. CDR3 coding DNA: TGCGCCAGCAGCCCGGGACCGGGTTCCGGCTACACCTTC. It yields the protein CASSPGPGSGYTF.

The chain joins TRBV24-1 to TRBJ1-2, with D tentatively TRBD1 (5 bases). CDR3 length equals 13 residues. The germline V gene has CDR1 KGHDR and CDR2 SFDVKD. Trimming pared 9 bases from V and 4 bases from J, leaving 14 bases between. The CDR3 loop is CATLIWGGYGYTF. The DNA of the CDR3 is TGTGCCACCCTTATTTGGGGGGGCTATGGCTACACCTTC.

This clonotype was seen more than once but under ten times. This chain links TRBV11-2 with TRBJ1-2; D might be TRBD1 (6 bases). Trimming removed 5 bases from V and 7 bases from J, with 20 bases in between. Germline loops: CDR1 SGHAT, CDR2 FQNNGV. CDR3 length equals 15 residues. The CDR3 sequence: CASSPFGGGEGGYTF. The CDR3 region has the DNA TGTGCCAGCAGCCCATTTGGAGGGGGGGAAGGTGGCTACACCTTC.

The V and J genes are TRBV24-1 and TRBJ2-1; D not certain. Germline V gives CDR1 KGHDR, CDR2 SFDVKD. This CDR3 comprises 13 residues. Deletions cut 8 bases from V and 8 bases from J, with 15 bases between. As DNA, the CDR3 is TGTGCCACCAAATCGGACCTCCGCGATGAGCAGTTCTTC. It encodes CATKSDLRDEQFF.

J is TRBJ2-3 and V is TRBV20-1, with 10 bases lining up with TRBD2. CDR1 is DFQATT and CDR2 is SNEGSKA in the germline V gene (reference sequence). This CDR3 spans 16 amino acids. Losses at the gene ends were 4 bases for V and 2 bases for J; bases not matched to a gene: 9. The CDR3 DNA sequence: TGCAGTGCTATAGATCGGCTAGCGGGAGACACAGATACGCAGTATTTT. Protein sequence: CSAIDRLAGDTDTQYF.

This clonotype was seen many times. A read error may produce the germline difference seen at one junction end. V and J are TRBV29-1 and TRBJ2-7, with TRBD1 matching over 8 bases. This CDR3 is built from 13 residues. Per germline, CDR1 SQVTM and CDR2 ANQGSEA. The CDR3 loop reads CSVRTGTGSSGTF. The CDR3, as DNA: TGCAGCGTTCGAACCGGGACAGGTTCATCTGGGACCTTC.

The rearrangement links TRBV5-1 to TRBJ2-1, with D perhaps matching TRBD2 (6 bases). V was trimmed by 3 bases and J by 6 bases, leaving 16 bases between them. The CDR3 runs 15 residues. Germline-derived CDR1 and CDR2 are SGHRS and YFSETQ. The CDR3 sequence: CASSSVGGGLNEQFF. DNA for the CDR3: TGCGCCAGCAGCTCAGTAGGCGGAGGGCTCAATGAGCAGTTCTTC.

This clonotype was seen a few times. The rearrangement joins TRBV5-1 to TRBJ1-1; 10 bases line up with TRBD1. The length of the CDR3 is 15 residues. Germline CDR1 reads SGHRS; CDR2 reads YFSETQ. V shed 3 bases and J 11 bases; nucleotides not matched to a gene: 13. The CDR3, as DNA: TGCGCCAGCAGCTCTTTGACGGGGACAGGGGATCATGCTTTCTTT. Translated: CASSSLTGTGDHAFF.

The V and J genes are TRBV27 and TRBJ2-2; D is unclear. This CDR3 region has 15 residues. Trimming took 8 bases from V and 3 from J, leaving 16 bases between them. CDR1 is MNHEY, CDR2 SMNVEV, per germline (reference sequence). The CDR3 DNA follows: TGTGCCAGCGCTAATGTCAGATCTTACACCGGGGAGCTGTTTTTT. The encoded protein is CASANVRSYTGELFF.

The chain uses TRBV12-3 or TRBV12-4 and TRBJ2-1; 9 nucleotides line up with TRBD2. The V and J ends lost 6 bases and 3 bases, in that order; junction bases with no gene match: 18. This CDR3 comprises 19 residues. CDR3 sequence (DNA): TGTGCCAGCAGATCAACCGGCGGATCGCGGGAGGGCCTCTACAATGAGCAGTTCTTC. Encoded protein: CASRSTGGSREGLYNEQFF.

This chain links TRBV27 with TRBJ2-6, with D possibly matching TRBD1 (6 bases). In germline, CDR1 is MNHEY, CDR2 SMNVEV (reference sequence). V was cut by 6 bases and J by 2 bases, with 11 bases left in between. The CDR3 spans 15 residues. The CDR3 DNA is TGTGCCAGCAGAACAGGGTTTACTGGGGCCAACGTCCTGACTTTC. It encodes CASRTGFTGANVLTF.

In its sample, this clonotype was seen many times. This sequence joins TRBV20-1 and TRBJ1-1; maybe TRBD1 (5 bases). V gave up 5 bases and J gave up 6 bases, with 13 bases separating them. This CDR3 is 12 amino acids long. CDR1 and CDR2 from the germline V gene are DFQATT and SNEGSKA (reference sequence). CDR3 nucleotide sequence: TGCAGTGCTCGGGGCAATCAGGCTGAAGCTTTCTTT. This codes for CSARGNQAEAFF.

The CDR3 here is CSARDRINEQFF. The CDR3 DNA sequence: TGCAGTGCTCGGGACCGTATTAATGAGCAGTTCTTC. V is TRBV20-1 and J is TRBJ2-1, with D perhaps matching TRBD1 or TRBD2 (5 bases each). Trimming stripped 5 bases from V and 7 bases from J, with 12 bases between. Germline V CDR1 and CDR2: DFQATT, SNEGSKA (reference sequence). CDR3 length equals 12 residues.

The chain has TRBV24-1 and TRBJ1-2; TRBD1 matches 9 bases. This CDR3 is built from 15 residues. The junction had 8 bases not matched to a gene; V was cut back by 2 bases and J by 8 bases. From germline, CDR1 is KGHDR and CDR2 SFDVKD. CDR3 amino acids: CATSDSGQGGRGYTF. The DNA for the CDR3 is TGTGCCACCAGTGATTCGGGACAGGGAGGACGAGGCTACACCTTC.

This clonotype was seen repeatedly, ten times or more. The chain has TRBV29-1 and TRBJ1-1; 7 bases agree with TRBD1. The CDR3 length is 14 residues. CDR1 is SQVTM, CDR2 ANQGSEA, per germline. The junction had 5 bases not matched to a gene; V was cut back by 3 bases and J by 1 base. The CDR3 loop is CSVDSRQGNTEAFF. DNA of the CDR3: TGCAGCGTTGACTCGAGACAGGGGAACACTGAAGCTTTCTTT.

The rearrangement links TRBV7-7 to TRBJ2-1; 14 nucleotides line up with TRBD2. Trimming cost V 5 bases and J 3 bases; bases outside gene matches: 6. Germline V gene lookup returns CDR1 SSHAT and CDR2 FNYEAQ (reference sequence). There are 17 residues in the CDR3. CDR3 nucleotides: TGTGCCAGCAGCCCGGGACTAGCGGGAGAACACTACAATGAGCAGTTCTTC. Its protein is CASSPGLAGEHYNEQFF. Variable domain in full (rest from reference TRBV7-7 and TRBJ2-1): GAGVSQSPRYKVTKRGQDVTLRCDPISSHATLYWYQQALGQGPEFLTYFNYEAQPDKSGLPSDRFSAERPEGSISTLTIQRTEQRDSAMYRCASSPGLAGEHYNEQFFGPGTRLTVL.

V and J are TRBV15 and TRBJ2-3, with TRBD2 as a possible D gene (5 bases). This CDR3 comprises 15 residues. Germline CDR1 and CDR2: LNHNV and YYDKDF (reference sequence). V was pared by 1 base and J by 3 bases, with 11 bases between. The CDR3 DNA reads TGTGCCACCAGCAGAGTACGGGAAGGGACAGATACGCAGTATTTT. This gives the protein CATSRVREGTDTQYF. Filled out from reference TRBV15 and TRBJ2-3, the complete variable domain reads DAMVIQNPRYQVTQFGKPVTLSCSQTLNHNVMYWYQQKSSQAPKLLFHYYDKDFNNEADTPDNFQSRRPNTSFCFLDIRSPGLGDTAMYLCATSRVREGTDTQYFGPGTRLTVL.

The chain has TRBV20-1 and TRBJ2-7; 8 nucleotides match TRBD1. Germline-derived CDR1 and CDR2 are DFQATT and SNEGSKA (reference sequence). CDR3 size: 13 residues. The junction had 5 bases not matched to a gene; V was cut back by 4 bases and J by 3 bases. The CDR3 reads CSATSGGGYEQYF. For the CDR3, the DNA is TGCAGTGCTACCTCAGGGGGCGGCTACGAGCAGTACTTC.

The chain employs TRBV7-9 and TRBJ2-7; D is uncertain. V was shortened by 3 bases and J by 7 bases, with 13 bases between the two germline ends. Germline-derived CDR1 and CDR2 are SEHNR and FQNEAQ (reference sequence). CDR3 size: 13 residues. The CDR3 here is CASSLGFREEQYF. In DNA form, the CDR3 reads TGTGCCAGCAGCTTGGGCTTCCGAGAGGAGCAGTACTTC.

The CDR3 region has the DNA TGCAGTGCTAGCGGGAGGGCCAGTTTCGGGCAGTTCTTC. Translating it yields CSASGRASFGQFF. The V and J genes are TRBV20-1 and TRBJ2-1, with 8 bases that match TRBD2. This CDR3 contains 13 residues. With V trimmed by 3 bases and J by 12 bases, 10 bases remained unmatched. Per germline, CDR1 DFQATT and CDR2 SNEGSKA (reference sequence).

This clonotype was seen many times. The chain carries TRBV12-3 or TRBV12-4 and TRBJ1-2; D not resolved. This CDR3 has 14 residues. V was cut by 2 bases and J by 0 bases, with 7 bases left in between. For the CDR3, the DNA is TGTGCCAGCAGTTTAAGCGGGCCTAACTATGGCTACACCTTC. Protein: CASSLSGPNYGYTF.

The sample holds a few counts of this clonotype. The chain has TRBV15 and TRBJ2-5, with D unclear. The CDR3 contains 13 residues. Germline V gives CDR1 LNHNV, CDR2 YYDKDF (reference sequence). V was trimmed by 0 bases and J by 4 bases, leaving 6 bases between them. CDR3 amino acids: CATSRDWGETQYF. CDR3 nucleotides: TGTGCCACCAGCAGAGATTGGGGAGAGACCCAGTACTTC.